The 8 T cell receptor beta chains below were found in one sample sequenced in a study of shared clonotypes between healthy human individuals. This table comes from immunoSEQ multiplex PCR, and its TCRdb copy is limited to in-frame clones, with some not included. In the table there are 1.6 million or so clones, roughly 97% of which are singletons. Sequencing used naive CD4+ T cells sorted from blood. The subset: CD45RA+ positively selected. The receptor source for this set is a man aged 25 to 45 in good health.

V and J are TRBV6-6 and TRBJ2-1; a possible D gene is TRBD2 (5 bases). Looked up from germline, CDR1 is MNHNY and CDR2 is SVGAGI (reference sequence). The CDR3 has 12 residues. V lost 8 bases, J lost 6 bases, and 11 bases lay in between. The CDR3 here is CASRDYLNEQFF. DNA of the CDR3: TGTGCCAGCCGTGACTACCTCAATGAGCAGTTCTTC.

The chain employs TRBV18 and TRBJ2-1; 9 bases fit TRBD2. The CDR3 is 15 amino acids. V lost 2 bases and J lost 5; bases outside the gene matches: 4. Germline CDR1 and CDR2: KGHSH and LQKENI. The CDR3 is CASSPKREADNEQFF. In DNA form, the CDR3 reads TGTGCCAGCTCACCAAAGCGGGAGGCGGACAATGAGCAGTTCTTC.

The V gene is TRBV4-1, the J gene TRBJ2-1, with 10 bases that match TRBD2. V gave up 0 bases and J gave up 9 bases; unmatched junction bases: 14. CDR3 length equals 18 residues. Per the germline V gene, CDR1 is MGHRA and CDR2 is YSYEKL. DNA of the CDR3: TGCGCCAGCAGCCAAGATGATGGCAGGAGCGGGAGGGTACCTGAGCAGTTCTTC. Its translation is CASSQDDGRSGRVPEQFF.

This chain uses TRBV27 with TRBJ2-7; TRBD2 agrees at 10 bases. Germline assignment: CDR1 MNHEY and CDR2 SMNVEV (reference sequence). The V segment lost 5 bases and the J segment 4 bases; nucleotides outside the gene matches: 5. The CDR3 is made up of 14 amino acids. The CDR3 loop is CASSVAGGSYEQYF. The CDR3 region has the DNA TGTGCCAGCAGTGTAGCGGGAGGTTCGTACGAGCAGTACTTC.

The chain combines TRBV5-1 with TRBJ2-3; possibly TRBD2 for D (6 bases). Germline V gives CDR1 SGHRS, CDR2 YFSETQ. Trimming removed 2 bases from V and 7 bases from J, with 11 bases in between. The CDR3 totals 13 residues. CDR3 region: CASSLGTQNTQYF. The DNA of the CDR3 is TGCGCCAGCAGCTTAGGGACTCAAAATACGCAGTATTTT.

The chain joins TRBV28 to TRBJ2-7; TRBD1 might be the D (5 bases). Trimming pared 6 bases from V and 6 bases from J, leaving 15 bases between. The CDR3 totals 13 residues. Germline values: CDR1 MDHEN, CDR2 SYDVKM. The CDR3 reads CASRTVALSEQYF. DNA for the CDR3: TGTGCCAGCAGGACAGTTGCATTGTCCGAGCAGTACTTC.

The chain couples TRBV5-1 to TRBJ1-5, with D unresolved. Trimming removed 2 bases from V and 4 bases from J, with 10 bases in between. Germline CDR1 SGHRS, CDR2 YFSETQ. The CDR3 sequence is 14 residues long. The CDR3 nucleotides read TGCGCCAGCAGCTTTGAGGGTACAAATCAGCCCCAGCATTTT. The encoded protein is CASSFEGTNQPQHF.

This clone was seen once. The genes are TRBV4-1 and TRBJ2-1; possibly TRBD1 for D (6 bases). This CDR3 comprises 15 residues. V lost 1 base, J lost 2 bases, and 9 bases lay in between. CDR1 is MGHRA and CDR2 is YSYEKL in the germline V gene. The CDR3 bases are TGCGCCAGCAGCCAAGTGGGGACACCCTACAATGAGCAGTTCTTC. It encodes CASSQVGTPYNEQFF.